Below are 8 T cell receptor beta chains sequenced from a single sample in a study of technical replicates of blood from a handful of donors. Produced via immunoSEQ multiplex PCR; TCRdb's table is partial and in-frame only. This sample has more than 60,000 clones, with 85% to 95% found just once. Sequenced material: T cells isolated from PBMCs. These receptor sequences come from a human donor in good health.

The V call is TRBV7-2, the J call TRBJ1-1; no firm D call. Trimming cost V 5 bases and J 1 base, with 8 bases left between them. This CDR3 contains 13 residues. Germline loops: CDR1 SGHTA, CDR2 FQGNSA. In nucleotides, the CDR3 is TGTGCCAGCAGCCTACTGAGGAACACTGAAGCTTTCTTT. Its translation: CASSLLRNTEAFF.

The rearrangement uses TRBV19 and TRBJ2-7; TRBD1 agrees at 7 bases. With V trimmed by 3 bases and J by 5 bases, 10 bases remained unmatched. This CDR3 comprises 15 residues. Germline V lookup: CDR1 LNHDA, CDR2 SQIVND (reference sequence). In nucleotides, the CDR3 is TGTGCCAGTAGTATCCGGGACAGCCCCAGGAACGAGCAGTACTTC. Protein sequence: CASSIRDSPRNEQYF.

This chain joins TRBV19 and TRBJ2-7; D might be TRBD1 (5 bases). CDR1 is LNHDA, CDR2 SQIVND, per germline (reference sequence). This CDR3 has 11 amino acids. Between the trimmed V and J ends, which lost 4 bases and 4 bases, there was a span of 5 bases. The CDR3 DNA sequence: TGTGCCAGTAGTACAGGGTACGAGCAGTACTTC. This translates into CASSTGYEQYF.

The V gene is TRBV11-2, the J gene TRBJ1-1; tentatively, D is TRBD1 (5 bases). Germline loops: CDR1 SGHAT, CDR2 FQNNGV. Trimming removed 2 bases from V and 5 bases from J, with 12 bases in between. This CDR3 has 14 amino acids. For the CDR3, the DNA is TGTGCCAGCAGCTTAAATCCAGGGAGGACTGAAGCTTTCTTT. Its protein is CASSLNPGRTEAFF.

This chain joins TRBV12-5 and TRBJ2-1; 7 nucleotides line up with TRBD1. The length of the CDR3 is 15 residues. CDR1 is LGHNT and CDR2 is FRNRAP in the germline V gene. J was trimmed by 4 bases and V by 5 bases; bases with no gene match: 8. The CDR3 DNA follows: TGTGCTAGTGGTCCCCGGACAGGTGGTTACAATGAGCAGTTCTTC. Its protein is CASGPRTGGYNEQFF.

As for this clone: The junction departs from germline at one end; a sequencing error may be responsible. CDR3 in DNA: TGTGCTAGCAGCACCGGGACTGCCACACAAGAGACCCAGTACTTC. It encodes CASSTGTATQETQYF. The genes are TRBV7-7 and TRBJ2-5, with D perhaps TRBD2 (6 bases). Germline V gives CDR1 SSHAT, CDR2 FNYEAQ (reference sequence). The CDR3 totals 15 residues.

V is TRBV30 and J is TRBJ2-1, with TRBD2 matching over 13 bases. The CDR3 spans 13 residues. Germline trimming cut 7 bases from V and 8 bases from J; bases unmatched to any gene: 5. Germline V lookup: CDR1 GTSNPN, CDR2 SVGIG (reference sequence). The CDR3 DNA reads TGTGCCTTGACTAGCGGGAGGATCTATGAGCAGTTCTTC. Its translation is CALTSGRIYEQFF.

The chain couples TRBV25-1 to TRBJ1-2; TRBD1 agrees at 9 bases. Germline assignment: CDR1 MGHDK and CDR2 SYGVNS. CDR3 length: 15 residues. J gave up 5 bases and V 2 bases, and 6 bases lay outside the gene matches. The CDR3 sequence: CASSEPGQGRYGYTF. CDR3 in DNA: TGTGCCAGCAGTGAACCGGGACAGGGAAGATATGGCTACACCTTC.